This TCR beta chain is from a study of T cell responses to AZD1222 COVID-19 vaccine. General observations from the study: Just 5 to 7 AZD1222 recipients tested seropositive at baseline. Regions left unmutated in variants are reportedly the target of nearly half of spike-specific TCRs. Donors were mostly white British, more females; clonal diversity possibly underestimated. None of the repertoires were sampled until the peak T cell response had passed.

Repertoires were generated with immunoSEQ multiplex PCR, while TCRdb's copy carries only in-frame clones and drops some. The table includes approximately 70,000 clones, around 89% detected once. With respect to this clone: What it binds is unknown.

The sample in question was peripheral blood, obtained 28 days after the second dose of the MenACWY control vaccine. The receptor's source is an adult who received the MenACWY meningococcal vaccine as a control.

In DNA, the CDR3 is TGTGCCAGCAGGAGCTTTGAAACCCAGTACTTC. Residues: CASRSFETQYF. The chain is built from TRBV12-3 or TRBV12-4 and TRBJ2-5; D remains unclear. The germline V and J ends were trimmed by 6 bases and 8 bases, with 10 bases remaining between them. The CDR3 runs 11 residues.